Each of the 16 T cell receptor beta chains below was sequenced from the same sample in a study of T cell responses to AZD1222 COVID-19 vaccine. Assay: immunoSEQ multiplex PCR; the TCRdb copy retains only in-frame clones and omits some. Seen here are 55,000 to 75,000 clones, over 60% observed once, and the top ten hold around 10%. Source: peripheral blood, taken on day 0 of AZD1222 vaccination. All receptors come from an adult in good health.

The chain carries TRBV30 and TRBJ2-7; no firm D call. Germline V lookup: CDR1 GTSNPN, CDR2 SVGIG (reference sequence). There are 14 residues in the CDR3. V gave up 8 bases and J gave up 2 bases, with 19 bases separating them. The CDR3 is CAAALLERPYEQYF. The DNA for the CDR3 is TGTGCCGCAGCCCTTCTCGAACGTCCCTACGAGCAGTACTTC.

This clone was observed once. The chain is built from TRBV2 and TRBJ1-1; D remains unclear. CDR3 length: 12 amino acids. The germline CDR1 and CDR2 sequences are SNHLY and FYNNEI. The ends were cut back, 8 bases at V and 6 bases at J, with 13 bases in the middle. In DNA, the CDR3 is TGTGCCAGCGGTTCGTTTTCCCCTGAAGCTTTCTTT. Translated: CASGSFSPEAFF.

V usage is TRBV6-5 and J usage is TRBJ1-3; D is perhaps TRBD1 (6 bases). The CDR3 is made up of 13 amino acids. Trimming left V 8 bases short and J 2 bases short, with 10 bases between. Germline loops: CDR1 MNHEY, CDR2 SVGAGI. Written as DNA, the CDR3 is TGTGCCAGCGCAGGGGATCCTGGAAACACCATATATTTT. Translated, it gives CASAGDPGNTIYF.

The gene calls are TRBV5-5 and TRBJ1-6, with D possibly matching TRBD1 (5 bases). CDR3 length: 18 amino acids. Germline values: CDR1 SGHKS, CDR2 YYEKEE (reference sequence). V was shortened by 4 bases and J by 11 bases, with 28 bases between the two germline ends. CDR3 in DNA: TGTGCCAGCAGCGAGCGGGGGTTCAGGAGGGGCGCCACCGCACCCCTCCACTTT. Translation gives CASSERGFRRGATAPLHF.

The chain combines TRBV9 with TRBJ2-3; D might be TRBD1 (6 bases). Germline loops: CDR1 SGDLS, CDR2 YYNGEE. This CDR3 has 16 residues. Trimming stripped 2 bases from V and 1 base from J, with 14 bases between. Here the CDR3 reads CASSVILGGGTDTQYF. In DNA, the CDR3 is TGTGCCAGCAGCGTCATACTTGGGGGCGGCACAGATACGCAGTATTTT.

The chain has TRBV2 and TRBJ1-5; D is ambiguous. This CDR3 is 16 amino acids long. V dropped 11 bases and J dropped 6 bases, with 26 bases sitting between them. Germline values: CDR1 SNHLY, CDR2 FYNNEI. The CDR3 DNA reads TGTGCCGCCAGCAGCGAAGAGGGCATTTTCCGTCAGCCCCAGCATTTT. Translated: CAASSEEGIFRQPQHF.

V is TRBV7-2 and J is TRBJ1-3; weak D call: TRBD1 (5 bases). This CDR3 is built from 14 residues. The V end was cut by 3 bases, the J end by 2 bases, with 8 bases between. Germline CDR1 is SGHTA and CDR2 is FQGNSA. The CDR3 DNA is TGTGCCAGCAGCTTCGACAGTACTGGAAACACCATATATTTT. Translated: CASSFDSTGNTIYF.

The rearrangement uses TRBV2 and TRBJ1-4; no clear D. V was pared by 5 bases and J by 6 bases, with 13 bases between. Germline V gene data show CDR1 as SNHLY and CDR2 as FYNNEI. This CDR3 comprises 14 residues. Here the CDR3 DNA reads TGTGCCAGCAGTACTGCACCGAAGCATGAAAAACTGTTTTTT. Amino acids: CASSTAPKHEKLFF.

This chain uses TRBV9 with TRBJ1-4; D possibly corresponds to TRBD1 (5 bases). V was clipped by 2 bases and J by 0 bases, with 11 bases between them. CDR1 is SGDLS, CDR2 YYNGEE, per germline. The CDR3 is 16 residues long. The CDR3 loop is CASSVGTVATNEKLFF. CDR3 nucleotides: TGTGCCAGCAGCGTGGGGACGGTTGCAACTAATGAAAAACTGTTTTTT.

The CDR3 spells CASSPTGGQVNEQFF. CDR3 coding DNA: TGTGCCAGCAGCCCCACCGGGGGCCAGGTCAATGAGCAGTTCTTC. The rearrangement links TRBV5-4 to TRBJ2-1; either TRBD1 or TRBD2 may fit D (6 bases each). From germline, CDR1 is SGHNT and CDR2 YYREEE (reference sequence). V was clipped by 4 bases and J by 6 bases, with 17 bases between them. CDR3 size: 15 residues.

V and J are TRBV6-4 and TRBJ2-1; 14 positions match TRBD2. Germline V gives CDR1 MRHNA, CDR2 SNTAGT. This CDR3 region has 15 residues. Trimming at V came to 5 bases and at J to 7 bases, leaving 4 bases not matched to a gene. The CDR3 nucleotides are TGTGCCAGCAGTCGACTAGCGGGGGGGCAGAATGAGCAGTTCTTC. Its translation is CASSRLAGGQNEQFF.

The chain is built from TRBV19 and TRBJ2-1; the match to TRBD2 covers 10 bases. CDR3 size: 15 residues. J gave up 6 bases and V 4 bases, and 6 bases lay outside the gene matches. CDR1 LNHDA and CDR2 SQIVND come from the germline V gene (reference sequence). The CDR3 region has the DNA TGTGCCAGTAGTAATCTAGCGGGGGCTGTCAATGAGCAGTTCTTC. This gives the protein CASSNLAGAVNEQFF.

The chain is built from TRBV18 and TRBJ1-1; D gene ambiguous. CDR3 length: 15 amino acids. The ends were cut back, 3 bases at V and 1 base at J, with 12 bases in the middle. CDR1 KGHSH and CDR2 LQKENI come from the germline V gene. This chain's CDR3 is CASSPRPAGNTEAFF. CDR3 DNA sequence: TGTGCCAGCTCACCTAGGCCGGCCGGGAACACTGAAGCTTTCTTT.

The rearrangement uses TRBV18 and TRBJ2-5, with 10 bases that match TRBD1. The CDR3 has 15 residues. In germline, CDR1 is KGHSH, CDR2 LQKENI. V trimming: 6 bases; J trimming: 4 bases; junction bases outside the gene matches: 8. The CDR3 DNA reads TGTGCCAGCTCTCCGGGACAGGGGTTAGGAGAGACCCAGTACTTC. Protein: CASSPGQGLGETQYF.

Written as DNA, the CDR3 is TGTGCCAGCAGCCCGGCGTCGGGGGAGCTTTATGGCTACACCTTC. It codes for CASSPASGELYGYTF. The chain has TRBV3-1 (or the pseudogene TRBV3-2) and TRBJ1-2; perhaps TRBD1 as D (5 bases). The germline V and J ends were trimmed by 4 bases and 5 bases, with 17 bases remaining between them. Germline CDR1 LGHDT, CDR2 YNNKEL (reference sequence). This CDR3 has 15 amino acids.

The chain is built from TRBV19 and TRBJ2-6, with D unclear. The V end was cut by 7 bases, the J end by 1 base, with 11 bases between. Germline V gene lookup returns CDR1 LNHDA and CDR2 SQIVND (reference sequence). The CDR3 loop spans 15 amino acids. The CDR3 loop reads CASTSELSGANVLTF. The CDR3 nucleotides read TGTGCCAGTACCTCGGAGCTTTCTGGGGCCAACGTCCTGACTTTC.